These T cell receptor beta chains were read from a single sample in a study of response to subunit inactivated influenza vaccine. Via MiXCR, TCRdb re-called the RT-PCR reads, giving one row per CDR3 protein. The sample lists about 780,000 distinct CDR3 sequences; roughly 20% were seen once. The material sequenced was PBMCs from blood, taken more than 4 days after vaccination. The receptors derive from a man aged 50-60 years who received an inactivated influenza vaccine. Both conserved end residues are part of each CDR3. Fields, in order: J gene, D gene, V gene, clone size, CDR3 length, CDR3 DNA, CDR3 protein. The D gene is left open where the match is weak. Where a row states a size, it is once, few, many or the class of an expanded clone; other rows omit it.

J: TRBJ2-2; D: TRBD1; V: TRBV12-3/TRBV12-4; size: -; length: 15; DNA: TGTGCCAGCAGGAAAAGGACAGGGAACACCGGGGAGCTGTTTTTT; CDR3: CASRKRTGNTGELFF
J: TRBJ2-5; D: -; V: TRBV6-5; size: once; length: 14; DNA: TGTGCCAGCAGTTACATCGACAGTGATCGGACCCAGTACTTC; CDR3: CASSYIDSDRTQYF
J: TRBJ2-5; D: -; V: TRBV27; size: few; length: 12; DNA: TGTGCCGCTCACTGTGGTTTATGGACCCAGTACTTC; CDR3: CAAHCGLWTQYF
J: TRBJ2-2; D: TRBD2; V: TRBV7-2; size: -; length: 14; DNA: TGTGCCAGCAGCCGGGGGGGTTCCGCAGACGGGCTGTTTTTT; CDR3: CASSRGGSADGLFF
J: TRBJ2-4; D: -; V: TRBV7-3; size: -; length: 14; DNA: TGTGCCAGCAGCGCCTACGGGACCGAGGGCATTCAGTACTTC; CDR3: CASSAYGTEGIQYF
J: TRBJ2-1; D: TRBD1; V: TRBV15; size: many; length: 17; DNA: TGTGCCACCAGCAGAGACAAGGAGACAGGGAATTTTGATGAGCAGTTCTTC; CDR3: CATSRDKETGNFDEQFF
J: TRBJ1-4; D: TRBD1; V: TRBV28; size: -; length: 16; DNA: TGTGCCAGCAGTTCTACTCCAGGGGGCGGTACTGAAAAACTGTTTTTT; CDR3: CASSSTPGGGTEKLFF
J: TRBJ1-1; D: -; V: TRBV5-5; size: -; length: 15; DNA: TGTGCCAGCATTGTCGGACTGTCTGAAAACACTGAAGCTTTCTTT; CDR3: CASIVGLSENTEAFF
J: TRBJ2-2; D: TRBD2; V: TRBV18; size: few; length: 16; DNA: TGTGCCAGCTCACCAGGACTAGCGTCGAACACCGGGGAGCTGTTTTTT; CDR3: CASSPGLASNTGELFF
J: TRBJ2-1; D: -; V: TRBV11-2; size: few; length: 12; DNA: TGTGCCAGCAGCCCTTTTCGCGGTGAGCAGTTCTTC; CDR3: CASSPFRGEQFF
J: TRBJ1-2; D: TRBD1; V: TRBV29-1; size: -; length: 13; DNA: TGCAGCGTTTCGACAGGGACGCGTTATGGCTACACCTTC; CDR3: CSVSTGTRYGYTF
J: TRBJ2-1; D: TRBD1; V: TRBV20-1; size: -; length: 14; DNA: TGCAGTGCTACAGGGACAGGGGCTTACAATGAGCAGTTCTTC; CDR3: CSATGTGAYNEQFF
J: TRBJ2-3; D: -; V: TRBV29-1; size: few; length: 15; DNA: TGCAGCTTTTCCTTTAGCGGATACACCACAGATACGCAGTATTTT; CDR3: CSFSFSGYTTDTQYF
J: TRBJ1-2; D: -; V: TRBV5-1; size: few; length: 15; DNA: TGCGCCAGCAGCCAGTCCGGGACGGTCGGCGATGGCTACACCTTC; CDR3: CASSQSGTVGDGYTF
J: TRBJ2-7; D: -; V: TRBV29-1; size: -; length: 14; DNA: TGCAGCGTTGAAGAAAGAGGCAGGGATGACGAGCAGTACTTC; CDR3: CSVEERGRDDEQYF
J: TRBJ2-7; D: TRBD2; V: TRBV4-2; size: few; length: 14; DNA: TGTGCCAGCAGCCCGGGGACTAGCGACTACGAGCAGTACTTC; CDR3: CASSPGTSDYEQYF
J: TRBJ2-1; D: -; V: TRBV20-1; size: few; length: 16; DNA: TGCAGTGCTAGAGGGGGTGGTGCGGGTAACTACAATGAGCAGTTCTTC; CDR3: CSARGGGAGNYNEQFF
J: TRBJ1-5; D: -; V: TRBV12-3/TRBV12-4; size: few; length: 16; DNA: TGTGCCAGCAGCTCCGGAGGGGTCAGGCTTAATCAGCCCCAGCATTTT; CDR3: CASSSGGVRLNQPQHF
J: TRBJ2-3; D: -; V: TRBV5-1; size: few; length: 17; DNA: TGCGCCAGCAGCCTGCCTCCGGCGACAGGACCCTCGGATACGCAGTATTTT; CDR3: CASSLPPATGPSDTQYF
J: TRBJ2-1; D: TRBD1; V: TRBV11-1; size: -; length: 15; DNA: TGTGCCAGCAGCTTATGGACAGGGGGCGTAAATGAGCAGTTCTTC; CDR3: CASSLWTGGVNEQFF
J: TRBJ2-7; D: TRBD1; V: TRBV5-1; size: -; length: 14; DNA: TGCGCCAGCAGCCCCGGGACAGGGAGGTTCGAGCAGTACTTC; CDR3: CASSPGTGRFEQYF
J: TRBJ1-2; D: -; V: TRBV12-3/TRBV12-4; size: few; length: 12; DNA: TGTGCCAGCAGCTCAAGAAACTATGGCTACACCTTC; CDR3: CASSSRNYGYTF
J: TRBJ2-2; D: -; V: TRBV7-2; size: -; length: 13; DNA: TGTGCCAGCAGCCCAGCGGGCCCCGGGGAGCTGTTTTTT; CDR3: CASSPAGPGELFF
J: TRBJ2-3; D: -; V: TRBV29-1; size: few; length: 14; DNA: TGCAGCGTTGCCCCCGGGGGAAGCACAGATACGCAGTATTTT; CDR3: CSVAPGGSTDTQYF
J: TRBJ1-5; D: TRBD1; V: TRBV6-1; size: many; length: 14; DNA: TGTGCCAGCAGGACAGGGAATAGCAATCAGCCCCAGCATTTT; CDR3: CASRTGNSNQPQHF
J: TRBJ2-3; D: -; V: TRBV6-2/TRBV6-3; size: few; length: 16; DNA: TGTGCCAGCAGTTACTCGAGGGGACCTTTCACAGATACGCAGTATTTT; CDR3: CASSYSRGPFTDTQYF
J: TRBJ1-6; D: -; V: TRBV12-3/TRBV12-4; size: -; length: 14; DNA: TGTGCCAGCAGTTTGGGTGGCCCCGTTGCTCCCCTCCACTTT; CDR3: CASSLGGPVAPLHF
J: TRBJ2-7; D: TRBD1; V: TRBV6-5; size: few; length: 15; DNA: TGTGCCAGCAGTTACTCGAGGACAGGGGCGGGGGAGCAGTACTTC; CDR3: CASSYSRTGAGEQYF
J: TRBJ2-1; D: -; V: TRBV12-3/TRBV12-4; size: many; length: 16; DNA: TGTGCCAGCAGTCCCCTCGGACTTAGGGTGCCCAATGAGCAGTTCTTC; CDR3: CASSPLGLRVPNEQFF
J: TRBJ2-1; D: -; V: TRBV29-1; size: many; length: 15; DNA: TGCAGCGTTGGAACGGGGGCCAGCTCCTACAATGAGCAGTTCTTC; CDR3: CSVGTGASSYNEQFF
J: TRBJ2-7; D: -; V: TRBV7-2; size: -; length: 14; DNA: TGTGCCAGCAGCTTGTCCTGGAGGGGGTACGAGCAGTACTTC; CDR3: CASSLSWRGYEQYF
J: TRBJ1-5; D: -; V: TRBV24-1; size: -; length: 15; DNA: TGTGCCACCAGTGATGCCCAGCCTAACAATCAGCCCCAGCATTTT; CDR3: CATSDAQPNNQPQHF
J: TRBJ2-7; D: -; V: TRBV5-1; size: -; length: 14; DNA: TGCGCCAGCAGCCCGGGTGGAGATACCTACGAGCAGTACTTC; CDR3: CASSPGGDTYEQYF
J: TRBJ2-1; D: TRBD2; V: TRBV6-4; size: few; length: 17; DNA: TGTGCCAGCAGTGAAACTTATAGCGGGAGGGTCTGGGGTGAGCAGTTCTTC; CDR3: CASSETYSGRVWGEQFF
J: TRBJ1-4; D: -; V: TRBV20-1; size: few; length: 15; DNA: TGCAGTGCTAGAGTAGAGGGACACACTAATGAAAAACTGTTTTTT; CDR3: CSARVEGHTNEKLFF
J: TRBJ2-7; D: TRBD2; V: TRBV7-8; size: -; length: 15; DNA: TGTGCCAGCAGCTCGGAAACTAGCGGGGGCTACGAGCAGTACTTC; CDR3: CASSSETSGGYEQYF
J: TRBJ2-1; D: TRBD2; V: TRBV5-1; size: few; length: 15; DNA: TGCGCCAGCAGCCAGACTAGCGGGAGGTTTGATGAGCAGTTCTTC; CDR3: CASSQTSGRFDEQFF
J: TRBJ2-7; D: -; V: TRBV20-1; size: -; length: 14; DNA: TGCAGTACTAGAGGCCAGCGGGGACATCACGAGCAGTACTTC; CDR3: CSTRGQRGHHEQYF
J: TRBJ2-2; D: -; V: TRBV20-1; size: many; length: 13; DNA: TGCAGTGCTAGAGTTTACAACACCGGGGAGCTGTTTTTT; CDR3: CSARVYNTGELFF
J: TRBJ2-2; D: -; V: TRBV7-2; size: few; length: 16; DNA: TGTGCCAGCAGCTTAAGAGCGGGACAGAACACCGGGGAGCTGTTTTTT; CDR3: CASSLRAGQNTGELFF
J: TRBJ2-3; D: TRBD1; V: TRBV10-3; size: -; length: 15; DNA: TGTGCCATCAGTGAGTCCCGACAGGGGGCAGATACGCAGTATTTT; CDR3: CAISESRQGADTQYF
J: TRBJ1-1; D: -; V: TRBV5-1; size: -; length: 14; DNA: TGCGCCAGCAGCACCGATGGACGGAACACTGAAGCTTTCTTT; CDR3: CASSTDGRNTEAFF
J: TRBJ2-3; D: -; V: TRBV5-6; size: -; length: 15; DNA: TGTGCCACCAAAACCCTGGAGCAAAGAACAGATACGCAGTATTTT; CDR3: CATKTLEQRTDTQYF
J: TRBJ2-7; D: TRBD2; V: TRBV28; size: -; length: 15; DNA: TGTGCCAGCAGTAACCCTGGACTAGCGTCCCACGAGCAGTACTTC; CDR3: CASSNPGLASHEQYF
J: TRBJ2-3; D: -; V: TRBV7-3; size: few; length: 14; DNA: TGTGCCAGCAGCTTACAGGCCTGGGCTGATACGCAGTATTTT; CDR3: CASSLQAWADTQYF
J: TRBJ2-3; D: TRBD2; V: TRBV11-1; size: -; length: 18; DNA: TGTGCCAGCAGCTCAAAGGTTCGACTAGCGGGGGTTCAGGGTACGCAGTATTTT; CDR3: CASSSKVRLAGVQGTQYF
J: TRBJ2-7; D: TRBD1; V: TRBV6-5; size: few; length: 15; DNA: TGTGCCAGCAGTTCCGGGACAGTTAACCCCTACGAGCAGTACTTC; CDR3: CASSSGTVNPYEQYF
J: TRBJ2-1; D: TRBD1; V: TRBV7-9; size: few; length: 12; DNA: TGTGCCAGCAGCCACAGGGGAAGTGAGCAGTTCTTC; CDR3: CASSHRGSEQFF
J: TRBJ2-2; D: -; V: TRBV4-2; size: -; length: 16; DNA: TGTGCCAGCAGCCCCCGGGCACAGAACATGGCCGGGGAGCTGTTTTTT; CDR3: CASSPRAQNMAGELFF
J: TRBJ1-5; D: -; V: TRBV7-9; size: few; length: 14; DNA: TGTGCCAGCAGCAACTGGGGTAGCAATCAGCCCCAGCATTTT; CDR3: CASSNWGSNQPQHF
J: TRBJ2-3; D: -; V: TRBV7-8; size: many; length: 14; DNA: TGTGCCAGCAACGTGGACCTTAGCACAGATACGCAGTATTTT; CDR3: CASNVDLSTDTQYF
J: TRBJ2-3; D: -; V: TRBV4-2; size: -; length: 16; DNA: TGTGCCAGCAGCCAAGGTGACGCCGCTAGCACAGATACGCAGTATTTT; CDR3: CASSQGDAASTDTQYF
J: TRBJ2-1; D: -; V: TRBV4-2; size: few; length: 16; DNA: TGTGCCAGCAGCCAAGATCGGGCCTCTTTTTTCAATGAGCAGTTCTTC; CDR3: CASSQDRASFFNEQFF
J: TRBJ2-4; D: TRBD2; V: TRBV20-1; size: -; length: 15; DNA: TGCAGTGCCGGACTAGCGGGAGACTTCAAAAACATTCAGTACTTC; CDR3: CSAGLAGDFKNIQYF
J: TRBJ2-2; D: TRBD2; V: TRBV12-3/TRBV12-4; size: -; length: 14; DNA: TGTGCCAGCAGTTTAACTAGCGTCCGCGGGGAGCTGTTTTTT; CDR3: CASSLTSVRGELFF